This T cell receptor beta chain was captured by sequencing in a study of metastatic and nonmetastatic thyroid tumors. V shed 4 bases, J shed 5 bases, and the junction held 5 bases outside the gene matches. In germline, CDR1 is SGDLS, CDR2 YYNGEE. The CDR3 length is 15 residues. No treatment had been given to any patient before thyroid surgery. TCRdb used MiXCR to call clones anew from the PCR reads. The data contain several thousand clones, 25% to 30% of them seen just once; the ten biggest clones take up roughly 43%. This sequence originates from a female donor with papillary thyroid cancer or a benign thyroid nodule (not recorded which). Some clones in this sample may be carry-over from other donors' samples. This rearrangement joins TRBV9 to TRBJ2-2; 10 bases map to TRBD1. The sample consisted of adjacent normal tissue. This CDR3 reads CASSTDRGMTGELFF. CDR3 nucleotide sequence: TGTGCCAGCAGCACGGACAGGGGGATGACCGGGGAGCTGTTTTTT.